These 32 T cell receptor beta chains share one sample of origin, sequenced in a study of identifying expanded T cells in peripheral blood. Generated by immunoSEQ multiplex PCR, the TCRdb table keeps only in-frame clones and is missing some. This sample has about 78,000 clones, with 85% to 90% found just once. Input material: blood. These receptors were obtained from a person aged 18-70 years in good health.

The chain uses TRBV28 and TRBJ1-6; D remains unclear. This CDR3 is built from 12 residues. The ends were cut back, 5 bases at V and 16 bases at J, with 15 bases in the middle. Germline V gene data show CDR1 as MDHEN and CDR2 as SYDVKM. CDR3 sequence: CASSIDRGLLHF. The CDR3, as DNA: TGTGCCAGCAGTATCGATAGAGGGTTGCTCCACTTT. The whole variable domain, remainder taken from reference TRBV28 and TRBJ1-6, is DVKVTQSSRYLVKRTGEKVFLECVQDMDHENMFWYRQDPGLGLRLIYFSYDVKMKEKGDIPEGYSVSREKKERFSLILESASTNQTSMYLCASSIDRGLLHFGNGTRLTVT.

This chain links TRBV5-1 with TRBJ2-1; TRBD1 might be the D (6 bases). The germline gives CDR1 SGHRS, CDR2 YFSETQ. Between the trimmed V and J ends, which lost 4 bases and 3 bases, there was a span of 17 bases. This CDR3 has 16 residues. CDR3 sequence: CASSPYRQVSYNEQFF. The CDR3, as DNA: TGCGCCAGCAGCCCTTACCGACAGGTAAGCTACAATGAGCAGTTCTTC.

The chain couples TRBV27 to TRBJ2-7; 9 positions agree with TRBD2. V shed 7 bases and J 2 bases; nucleotides not matched to a gene: 6. Looked up from germline, CDR1 is MNHEY and CDR2 is SMNVEV (reference sequence). The CDR3 length is 14 residues. CDR3 region: CASKRAGGAYEQYF. For the CDR3, the DNA is TGTGCCAGCAAGCGAGCGGGGGGCGCCTACGAGCAGTACTTC.

The sample holds one count of this clone. The V and J genes are TRBV5-1 and TRBJ2-1; TRBD2 matches at 7 bases. V dropped 4 bases and J dropped 7; count of bases not matched to a gene: 11. This CDR3 is 15 amino acids long. Per the germline V gene, CDR1 is SGHRS and CDR2 is YFSETQ. The CDR3 coding sequence is TGCGCCAGCAGCGCCGCCCCGGGGGGTGGGAATGAGCAGTTCTTC. Encoded protein: CASSAAPGGGNEQFF.

In DNA form, the CDR3 reads TGTGCCAGCAGGCCAGTCGCGGGGGAGGGTGAAGAGACCCAGTACTTC. Its protein product is CASRPVAGEGEETQYF. V and J are TRBV27 and TRBJ2-5; TRBD2 matches 7 bases. With V trimmed by 6 bases and J by 3 bases, 13 bases remained unmatched. CDR1 and CDR2 (germline): MNHEY, SMNVEV (reference sequence). This CDR3 has 16 amino acids.

This rearrangement joins TRBV7-8 to TRBJ2-7; no firm D call. V shed 1 base and J shed 2 bases, with 18 bases lying between them. Germline assignment: CDR1 SGHVS and CDR2 FQNEAQ. This CDR3 has 17 residues. The chain's CDR3 is CASSLVASSFQPYEQYF. The CDR3 coding sequence is TGTGCCAGCAGCTTAGTTGCCTCCTCCTTTCAACCCTACGAGCAGTACTTC. Looking up the rest from reference TRBV7-8 and TRBJ2-7 gives the full variable domain: GAGVSQSPRYKVAKRGQDVALRCDPISGHVSLFWYQQALGQGPEFLTYFQNEAQLDKSGLPSDRFFAERPEGSVSTLKIQRTQQEDSAVYLCASSLVASSFQPYEQYFGPGTRLTVT.

This CDR3 is CASSQGSGGVIWYGYTF. In DNA form, the CDR3 reads TGCGCCAGCAGCCAAGGTTCGGGAGGCGTTATATGGTATGGCTACACCTTC. The chain joins TRBV4-1 to TRBJ1-2; D not resolved. The germline V gene has CDR1 MGHRA and CDR2 YSYEKL. This CDR3 contains 17 residues. V gave up 1 base and J gave up 5 bases, with 20 bases separating them.

V and J are TRBV4-2 and TRBJ2-3; D perhaps matches TRBD2 (5 bases). Germline V gene lookup returns CDR1 LGHNA and CDR2 YNFKEQ. Trimming shortened V by 0 bases and J by 2 bases, and 15 bases separated the two germline ends. The CDR3 sequence is 17 residues long. Written as DNA, the CDR3 is TGTGCCAGCAGCCAAGATCCCGTTCGAGGGTTCACAGATACGCAGTATTTT. Protein: CASSQDPVRGFTDTQYF.

The chain combines TRBV18 with TRBJ1-3; D is unresolved. The CDR3 runs to 17 residues. V was clipped by 9 bases and J by 9 bases, with 30 bases between them. The V gene's germline CDR1 is KGHSH and CDR2 LQKENI. CDR3 region: CASFTLSSTDPGFTIYF. CDR3 DNA sequence: TGTGCCAGTTTCACCCTTTCTTCGACTGATCCCGGATTCACCATATATTTT. The full variable domain, with the rest looked up from reference TRBV18 and TRBJ1-3, is NAGVMQNPRHLVRRRGQEARLRCSPMKGHSHVYWYRQLPEEGLKFMVYLQKENIIDESGMPKERFSAEFPKEGPSILRIQQVVRGDSAAYFCASFTLSSTDPGFTIYFGEGSWLTVV.

The V call is TRBV9, the J call TRBJ2-1, with TRBD2 matching 13 bases. The germline CDR1 and CDR2 sequences are SGDLS and YYNGEE. The CDR3 runs to 16 residues. With V trimmed by 4 bases and J by 5 bases, 6 bases remained unmatched. CDR3 residues: CASSPPGTSGDNEQFF. The CDR3, as DNA: TGTGCCAGCAGCCCCCCCGGGACTAGCGGGGACAATGAGCAGTTCTTC.

V is TRBV10-3 and J is TRBJ1-1; D gene uncertain. This CDR3 region has 15 residues. Germline V gene lookup returns CDR1 ENHRY and CDR2 SYGVKD. V was pared by 6 bases and J by 0 bases, with 14 bases between. CDR3 coding DNA: TGTGCCATCAGCCCGGGCAGAGCGGTGAACACTGAAGCTTTCTTT. Its translation is CAISPGRAVNTEAFF.

The chain joins TRBV19 to TRBJ1-1; 8 nucleotides agree with TRBD1. The germline V gene encodes CDR1 LNHDA and CDR2 SQIVND (reference sequence). This CDR3 contains 15 residues. V lost 4 bases, J lost 4 bases, and 8 bases stayed unmatched. Here the CDR3 reads CASSTQGARGTEAFF. DNA of the CDR3: TGTGCCAGTAGTACCCAGGGGGCTCGGGGCACTGAAGCTTTCTTT.

V is TRBV10-2 and J is TRBJ2-7; the D gene is possibly TRBD1 (6 bases). Between the trimmed V and J ends, which lost 6 bases and 0 bases, there was a span of 15 bases. CDR1 and CDR2 from the germline V gene are WSHSY and SAAADI. This CDR3 is 15 amino acids long. For the CDR3, the DNA is TGCGCCAGCAGGGCCGATCAGGGGTACTCCTACGAGCAGTACTTC. Protein product: CASRADQGYSYEQYF.

This chain links TRBV29-1 with TRBJ1-2, with D unresolved. Deletions cut 4 bases from V and 0 bases from J, with 9 bases between. This CDR3 is built from 13 residues. Germline lookup yields CDR1 SQVTM and CDR2 ANQGSEA. The CDR3 DNA sequence: TGCAGCGTTGGACTTGTGGCTAACTATGGCTACACCTTC. It yields the protein CSVGLVANYGYTF.

V and J are TRBV30 and TRBJ2-7; no firm D call. CDR3 length equals 11 residues. Trimming left V 1 base short and J 4 bases short, with 5 bases between. The germline gives CDR1 GTSNPN, CDR2 SVGIG (reference sequence). The CDR3: CAWSASYEQYF. The CDR3 DNA sequence: TGTGCCTGGAGTGCCTCTTACGAGCAGTACTTC.

The J gene is TRBJ2-7, the V gene TRBV19; D could derive from TRBD1 or TRBD2 (6 bases each). With 6 bases removed from V and 0 bases from J, the gap between germline ends came to 18 bases. The CDR3 sequence is 16 residues long. The germline gives CDR1 LNHDA, CDR2 SQIVND (reference sequence). CDR3 sequence reads: CASSNIGGHRSYEQYF. The DNA of the CDR3 is TGTGCCAGTAGCAATATTGGGGGGCACCGCTCCTACGAGCAGTACTTC.

The chain combines TRBV18 with TRBJ1-4; 7 bases line up with TRBD1. The CDR3 is 14 residues long. V shed 3 bases and J 7 bases; nucleotides not matched to a gene: 5. CDR1 and CDR2 from the germline V gene are KGHSH and LQKENI. CDR3 nucleotide sequence: TGTGCCAGCTCACCGTCCCGGGACAGTGAAAAACTGTTTTTT. This codes for CASSPSRDSEKLFF.

The chain couples TRBV5-1 to TRBJ1-1; TRBD1 matches at 10 bases. The CDR3 is 13 residues long. CDR1 and CDR2 from the germline V gene are SGHRS and YFSETQ. The junction had 8 bases not matched to a gene; V was cut back by 3 bases and J by 12 bases. The DNA of the CDR3 is TGCGCCAGCAGCTATGGACAGGGGGAAGGAACTTTCTTT. Protein sequence: CASSYGQGEGTFF.

The genes are TRBV7-2 and TRBJ2-7; D is undetermined. CDR1 SGHTA and CDR2 FQGNSA come from the germline V gene. V was clipped by 11 bases and J by 4 bases, with 24 bases between them. This CDR3 has 15 amino acids. The CDR3 nucleotides read TGTGCCCACCACCCGAACATGGATGTATTTTACGAGCAGTACTTC. This codes for CAHHPNMDVFYEQYF.

The chain is built from TRBV19 and TRBJ2-7; 10 bases align to TRBD2. The CDR3 is 14 residues long. Germline V CDR1 and CDR2: LNHDA, SQIVND (reference sequence). Trimming removed 6 bases from V and 2 bases from J; junction bases left unmatched: 4. The DNA for the CDR3 is TGTGCCAGTAGCCGGACTAGCGGTACCTACGAGCAGTACTTC. Its protein is CASSRTSGTYEQYF.

J is TRBJ2-7 and V is TRBV6-4, with 9 bases fitting TRBD2. V dropped 6 bases and J dropped 1; count of bases not matched to a gene: 7. Germline-derived CDR1 and CDR2 are MRHNA and SNTAGT. The CDR3 length is 15 residues. The CDR3 coding sequence is TGTGCCAGCAGCCCAATAGCGGGGGCTTCCTACGAGCAGTACTTC. This translates into CASSPIAGASYEQYF.

This chain uses TRBV7-9 with TRBJ2-3; D is possibly TRBD1 (5 bases). The CDR3 sequence is 13 residues long. Per germline, CDR1 SEHNR and CDR2 FQNEAQ (reference sequence). CDR3 bases: TGTGCGGCTGGGGCCCTAGGCACAGATACGCAGTATTTT. Amino acid sequence: CAAGALGTDTQYF.

The chain links TRBV4-1 to TRBJ1-5; weak D call: TRBD1 (5 bases). Germline-derived CDR1 and CDR2 are MGHRA and YSYEKL. Trimming stripped 0 bases from V and 3 bases from J, with 9 bases between. There are 15 residues in the CDR3. The CDR3 loop reads CASSQDLGLNQPQHF. DNA of the CDR3: TGCGCCAGCAGCCAAGATCTGGGACTCAATCAGCCCCAGCATTTT.

The chain links TRBV5-1 to TRBJ1-6; D possibly corresponds to TRBD1 (6 bases). This CDR3 contains 15 residues. V was trimmed by 0 bases and J by 10 bases, leaving 14 bases between them. CDR1 is SGHRS and CDR2 is YFSETQ in the germline V gene. The CDR3 bases are TGCGCCAGCAGCTTGGATGGACAGCCCAGCTCACCCCTCCACTTT. Encoded protein: CASSLDGQPSSPLHF.

The chain employs TRBV19 and TRBJ2-2; 8 bases are shared with TRBD1. With V trimmed by 3 bases and J by 3 bases, 3 bases remained unmatched. This CDR3 spans 15 amino acids. Germline CDR1 LNHDA, CDR2 SQIVND (reference sequence). Written as DNA, the CDR3 is TGTGCCAGTAGTATTCTGACAGGGGACACCGGGGAGCTGTTTTTT. It specifies CASSILTGDTGELFF.

This chain joins TRBV18 and TRBJ2-7; TRBD1 matches at 8 bases. The CDR3 totals 15 residues. The V gene end was trimmed by 3 bases and the J gene end by 4 bases; junction bases not matched to a gene: 8. Looked up from germline, CDR1 is KGHSH and CDR2 is LQKENI. The CDR3 DNA follows: TGTGCCAGCTCACCTCGGGCAGGGGGCGCGTACGAGCAGTACTTC. As protein: CASSPRAGGAYEQYF.

The chain uses TRBV7-2 and TRBJ2-3, with 9 bases fitting TRBD2. V was pared by 1 base and J by 2 bases, with 10 bases of the junction left unmatched. Germline assignment: CDR1 SGHTA and CDR2 FQGNSA. CDR3 length: 18 residues. CDR3 protein: CASSLEGPGTSYTDTQYF. For the CDR3, the DNA is TGTGCCAGCAGCTTAGAAGGTCCCGGGACTAGCTACACAGATACGCAGTATTTT. The full variable domain, completed using reference TRBV7-2 and TRBJ2-3, is GAGVSQSPSNKVTEKGKDVELRCDPISGHTALYWYRQSLGQGLEFLIYFQGNSAPDKSGLPSDRFSAERTGGSVSTLTIQRTQQEDSAVYLCASSLEGPGTSYTDTQYFGPGTRLTVL.

V gene TRBV2 combines with J gene TRBJ1-5; possible D gene TRBD1, 6 bases. The CDR3 spans 15 residues. Trimming took 6 bases from V and 6 from J, leaving 18 bases between them. The germline CDR1 and CDR2 sequences are SNHLY and FYNNEI. Here the CDR3 reads CASRGTQGRFQPQHF. The CDR3 nucleotides are TGTGCCAGCAGGGGGACACAGGGAAGATTTCAGCCCCAGCATTTT.

In its sample, this clone was seen once. V is TRBV5-1 and J is TRBJ2-3, with TRBD2 matching over 11 bases. Germline assignment: CDR1 SGHRS and CDR2 YFSETQ. The CDR3 is made up of 16 amino acids. J gave up 1 base and V 3 bases, and 4 bases lay outside the gene matches. The CDR3 nucleotides are TGCGCCAGCAGCTCGGGACTAGCGGCTGGCACAGATACGCAGTATTTT. Translated: CASSSGLAAGTDTQYF.

This sequence joins TRBV10-2 and TRBJ1-2; D is unclear. Germline V gene data show CDR1 as WSHSY and CDR2 as SAAADI. The ends were cut back, 0 bases at V and 4 bases at J, with 12 bases in the middle. The CDR3 runs 15 residues. CDR3 protein: CASSESWSEGYGYTF. The CDR3 DNA reads as TGCGCCAGCAGTGAGTCGTGGAGTGAGGGCTATGGCTACACCTTC.

The gene calls are TRBV15 and TRBJ2-6; 7 nucleotides agree with TRBD2. With 0 bases clipped from V and 0 bases from J, the junction kept 8 bases outside the gene matches. The CDR3 loop spans 19 amino acids. Germline CDR1 is LNHNV and CDR2 is YYDKDF (reference sequence). The CDR3 reads CATSRDWVGGTSGANVLTF. CDR3 sequence (DNA): TGTGCCACCAGCAGAGACTGGGTGGGGGGGACCTCTGGGGCCAACGTCCTGACTTTC.

In this sample, this clone turned up once. The chain links TRBV9 to TRBJ2-2; D possibly corresponds to TRBD1 (5 bases). This CDR3 is 14 amino acids long. Germline V gene lookup returns CDR1 SGDLS and CDR2 YYNGEE. The V end lost 4 bases, the J end lost 4 bases, and 11 bases lay between the germline ends. The CDR3 is CASSQGQSTGELFF. In DNA, the CDR3 is TGTGCCAGCAGCCAAGGACAAAGCACCGGGGAGCTGTTTTTT. Complete variable domain (other parts from reference TRBV9 and TRBJ2-2): DSGVTQTPKHLITATGQRVTLRCSPRSGDLSVYWYQQSLDQGLQFLIQYYNGEERAKGNILERFSAQQFPDLHSELNLSSLELGDSALYFCASSQGQSTGELFFGEGSRLTVL.